Included here is one TCR beta chain sequence, with context. The antigen is not known. These data are taken from a study of T cell responses to AZD1222 COVID-19 vaccine. Study at large: Whether given at about 4 or about 12 weeks, second doses were pooled. Regarding the study as a whole: Females made up more of the donors, who were largely white British, and clonal diversity may have come out too low. Regions 160-218 and 743-854 held dominance among vaccine-associated CD4 TCRs, which spanned spike.

Sequenced by immunoSEQ multiplex PCR; TCRdb stores in-frame clones only, minus some. This table holds around 140,000 clones, roughly 92% found once. Here the sequenced sample was peripheral blood, taken on day 0 of AZD1222 vaccination. This TCR derives from an adult in good health.

The CDR3, as DNA: TGCGCCAGCAGCTTGTATGGGACCTCGGGAAACACCATATATTTT. Translation gives CASSLYGTSGNTIYF. The V gene is TRBV5-1, the J gene TRBJ1-3; perhaps TRBD1 as D (5 bases). V lost 1 base and J 4 bases, leaving 12 bases between the germline ends. CDR3 length: 15 residues. Per the germline V gene, CDR1 is SGHRS and CDR2 is YFSETQ.